This T cell receptor (beta chain) was documented in a study of cytomegalovirus exposure and HLA in healthy donors. Study observations and caveats: An Asian-associated ancestry cluster reportedly showed fewer N-insertions than the roughly 670-donor mean in a later analysis.

This clone occurred once. What it binds is not known. With 60 Vbeta and 13 Jbeta primers, the PCR was carried out. The repertoire was sequenced with immunoSEQ multiplex PCR; TCRdb's copy has only in-frame clones and lacks some. In the table there are about 190,000 clones, about 80% of which are singletons. The CDR3 covers 15 residues. The germline V gene has CDR1 LNHDA and CDR2 SQIVND (reference sequence). J lost 0 bases, V lost 6 bases, and 5 bases had no gene match. All the people who gave samples were healthy bone marrow donors. This chain links TRBV19 with TRBJ2-3; 8 bases align to TRBD1. Sequenced input: PBMCs. This TCR was recovered from a woman in her thirties or forties in good health and CMV-seronegative. The CDR3 DNA is TGTGCCAGTAGGCACAGGGGGACTAGCACAGATACGCAGTATTTT. Protein: CASRHRGTSTDTQYF.